This T cell receptor (beta chain) was profiled in a study of shared clonotypes between healthy human individuals. General study findings and limits: Relative to clonotypes present in all four donors, those not shared had lower generation probabilities.

In the authors' workflow: Junction-only sequences without quality scores came from ImmunoSEQ, so filtering differed. Clones were sequenced by immunoSEQ multiplex PCR, and TCRdb holds only the in-frame ones, with some missing. That table is the source of V, J and clone size, and D and trimming were worked out from the DNA. Found here are over 2 million clones, about 95% of them singletons; the top ten hold 0.1% to 0.15%. To note about this clone: Its matching antigen is unknown.

CDR1 is SGHVS, CDR2 FQNEAQ, per germline. V was pared by 3 bases and J by 4 bases, with 9 bases between. The CDR3 loop spans 13 amino acids. CD4+ cells underwent separation, giving CD45RA+ naive and CD45RA-negative memory subsets. The V gene is TRBV7-8, the J gene TRBJ1-1; D is ambiguous. The TCR originated in a man aged 18 to 30 in good health. The specimen sequenced was naive CD4+ T cells sorted from blood. Subset given: CD45RA+ positively selected. The CDR3 here is CASSFRVATEAFF. Here the CDR3 DNA reads TGTGCCAGCAGCTTCCGAGTAGCCACTGAAGCTTTCTTT.